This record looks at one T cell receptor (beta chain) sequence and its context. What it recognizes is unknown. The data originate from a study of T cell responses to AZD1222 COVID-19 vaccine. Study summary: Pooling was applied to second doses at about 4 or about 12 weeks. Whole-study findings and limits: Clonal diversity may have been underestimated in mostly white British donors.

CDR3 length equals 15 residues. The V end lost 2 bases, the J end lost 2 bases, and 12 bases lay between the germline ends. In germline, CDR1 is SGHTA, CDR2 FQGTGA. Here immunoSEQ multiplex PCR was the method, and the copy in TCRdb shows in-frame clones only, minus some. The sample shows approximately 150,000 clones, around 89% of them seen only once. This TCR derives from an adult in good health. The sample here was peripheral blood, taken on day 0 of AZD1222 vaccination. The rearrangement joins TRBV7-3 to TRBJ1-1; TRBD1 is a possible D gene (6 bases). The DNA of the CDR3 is TGTGCCAGCAGCTTATCGGGCAGGGGAAACACTGAAGCTTTCTTT. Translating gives CASSLSGRGNTEAFF.